This T cell receptor beta chain was recovered during a study of immune cell composition in non-small cell lung cancer. This clone was seen a single time. Produced via immunoSEQ multiplex PCR; TCRdb's table is partial and in-frame only. The sample yields about 9,000 clones, approximately 76% seen once. The sequencing sample was made of lung tumor tissue. The sequence came from a human donor with non-small cell lung cancer.

The DNA of the CDR3 is TGTGCCTGGAAGACCTACACGGGGGCGAGGACCGGGGAGCTGTTTTTT. Translated: CAWKTYTGARTGELFF. V usage is TRBV30 and J usage is TRBJ2-2; TRBD1 or TRBD2 may be the D gene (6 bases each). The germline V gene has CDR1 GTSNPN and CDR2 SVGIG (reference sequence). The CDR3 sequence is 16 residues long. Trimming shortened V by 4 bases and J by 5 bases, and 20 bases separated the two germline ends.